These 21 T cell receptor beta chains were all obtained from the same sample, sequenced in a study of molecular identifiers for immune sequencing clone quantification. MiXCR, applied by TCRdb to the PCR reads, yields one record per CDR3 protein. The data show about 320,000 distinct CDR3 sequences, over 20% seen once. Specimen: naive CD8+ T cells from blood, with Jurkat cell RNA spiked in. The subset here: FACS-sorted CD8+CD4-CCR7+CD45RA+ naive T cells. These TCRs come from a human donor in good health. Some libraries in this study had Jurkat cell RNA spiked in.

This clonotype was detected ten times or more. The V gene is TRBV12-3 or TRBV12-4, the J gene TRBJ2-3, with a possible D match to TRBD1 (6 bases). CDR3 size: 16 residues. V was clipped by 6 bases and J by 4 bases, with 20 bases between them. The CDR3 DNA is TGTGCCAGCAGCCCGCCAGGGGATGTGTGGTCAGATACGCAGTATTTT. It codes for CASSPPGDVWSDTQYF.

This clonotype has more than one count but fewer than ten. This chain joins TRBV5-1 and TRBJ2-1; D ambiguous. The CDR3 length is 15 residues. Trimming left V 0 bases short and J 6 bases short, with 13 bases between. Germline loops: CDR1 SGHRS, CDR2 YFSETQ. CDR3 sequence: CASSLAPETCNEQFF. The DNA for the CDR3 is TGCGCCAGCAGCTTGGCCCCCGAGACCTGCAATGAGCAGTTCTTC.

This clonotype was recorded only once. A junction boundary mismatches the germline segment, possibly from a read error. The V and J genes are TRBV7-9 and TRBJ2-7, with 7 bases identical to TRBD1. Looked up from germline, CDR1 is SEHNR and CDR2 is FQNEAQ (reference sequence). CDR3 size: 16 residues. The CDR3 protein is CAGSSPSRDSSYEQYF. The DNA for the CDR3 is TGTGCCGGCAGCTCCCCGTCCCGGGACAGTTCCTACGAGCAGTACTTC.

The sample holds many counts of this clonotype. In nucleotides, the CDR3 is TGTGCCAGCAGTTTGAATGGGATAAATGAGCAGTTCTTC. Protein product: CASSLNGINEQFF. The chain links TRBV12-3 or TRBV12-4 to TRBJ2-1; D is unresolved. V lost 3 bases to trimming and J lost 7 bases, with 10 bases between them. There are 13 residues in the CDR3.

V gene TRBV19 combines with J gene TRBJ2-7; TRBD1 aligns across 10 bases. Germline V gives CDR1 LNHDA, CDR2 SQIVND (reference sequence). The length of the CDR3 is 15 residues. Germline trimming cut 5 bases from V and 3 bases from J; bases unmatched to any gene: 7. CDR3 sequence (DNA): TGTGCCAGTAGTTATGGGACAGGGGCGAACTACGAGCAGTACTTC. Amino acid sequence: CASSYGTGANYEQYF.

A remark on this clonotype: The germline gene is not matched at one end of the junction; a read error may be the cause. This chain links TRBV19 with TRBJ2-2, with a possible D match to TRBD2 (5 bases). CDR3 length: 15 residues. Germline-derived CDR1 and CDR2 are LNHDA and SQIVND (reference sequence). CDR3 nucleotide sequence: TGTGCCAGTAGTATTTCTGGAGTTAACACCGGGGAGCGGTTTTTT. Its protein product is CASSISGVNTGERFF. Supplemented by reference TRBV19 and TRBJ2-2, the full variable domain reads DGGITQSPKYLFRKEGQNVTLSCEQNLNHDAMYWYRQDPGQGLRLIYYSQIVNDFQKGDIAEGYSVSREKKESFPLTVTSAQKNPTAFYLCASSISGVNTGERFFGEGSRLTVL.

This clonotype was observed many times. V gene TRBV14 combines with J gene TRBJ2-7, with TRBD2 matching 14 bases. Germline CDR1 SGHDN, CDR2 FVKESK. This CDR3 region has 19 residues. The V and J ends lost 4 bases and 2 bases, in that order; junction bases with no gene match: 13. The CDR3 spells CASSPRPGLAGEATYEQYF. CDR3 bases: TGTGCCAGCAGCCCCCGCCCGGGACTAGCGGGAGAGGCGACCTACGAGCAGTACTTC.

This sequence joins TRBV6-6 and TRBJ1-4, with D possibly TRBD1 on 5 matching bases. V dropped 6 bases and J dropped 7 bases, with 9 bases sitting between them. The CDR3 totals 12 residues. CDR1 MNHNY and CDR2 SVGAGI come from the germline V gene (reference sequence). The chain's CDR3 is CASRGDSEKLFF. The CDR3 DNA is TGTGCCAGCAGGGGAGACAGTGAAAAACTGTTTTTT.

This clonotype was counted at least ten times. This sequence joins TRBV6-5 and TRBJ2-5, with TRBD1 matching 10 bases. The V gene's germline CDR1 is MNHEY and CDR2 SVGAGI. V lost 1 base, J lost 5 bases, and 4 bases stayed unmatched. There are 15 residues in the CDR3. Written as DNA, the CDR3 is TGTGCCAGCAGTTACTATCGGACAGGGGGTGAGACCCAGTACTTC. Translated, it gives CASSYYRTGGETQYF.

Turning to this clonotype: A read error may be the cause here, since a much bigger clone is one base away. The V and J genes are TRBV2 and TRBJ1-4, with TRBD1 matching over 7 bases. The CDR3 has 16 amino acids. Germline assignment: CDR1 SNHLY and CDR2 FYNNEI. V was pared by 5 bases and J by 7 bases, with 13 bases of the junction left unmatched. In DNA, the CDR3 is TGTGCCAGCAGTTCAGACAGGGACTACCTAAGTGAAAAACTGTTTTTT. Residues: CASSSDRDYLSEKLFF.

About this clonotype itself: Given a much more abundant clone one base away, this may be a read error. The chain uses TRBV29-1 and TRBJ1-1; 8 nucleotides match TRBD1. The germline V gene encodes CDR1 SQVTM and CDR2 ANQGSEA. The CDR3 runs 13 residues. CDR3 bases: TGCAGCGTACAACAGGGGGTGAACACTGAAGCTCTCTTT. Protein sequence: CSVQQGVNTEALF.

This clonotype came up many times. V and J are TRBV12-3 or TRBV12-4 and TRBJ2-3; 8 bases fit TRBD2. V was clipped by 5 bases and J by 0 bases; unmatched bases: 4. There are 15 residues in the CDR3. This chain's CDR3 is CASSPASGSTDTQYF. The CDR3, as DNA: TGTGCCAGCAGTCCCGCTAGCGGGAGCACAGATACGCAGTATTTT.

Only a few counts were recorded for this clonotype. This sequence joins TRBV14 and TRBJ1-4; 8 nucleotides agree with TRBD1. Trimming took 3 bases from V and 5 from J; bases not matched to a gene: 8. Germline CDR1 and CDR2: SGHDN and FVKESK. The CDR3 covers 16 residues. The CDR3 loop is CASSHTSQGDNEKLFF. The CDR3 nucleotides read TGTGCCAGCAGCCATACCTCACAGGGGGACAATGAAAAACTGTTTTTT.

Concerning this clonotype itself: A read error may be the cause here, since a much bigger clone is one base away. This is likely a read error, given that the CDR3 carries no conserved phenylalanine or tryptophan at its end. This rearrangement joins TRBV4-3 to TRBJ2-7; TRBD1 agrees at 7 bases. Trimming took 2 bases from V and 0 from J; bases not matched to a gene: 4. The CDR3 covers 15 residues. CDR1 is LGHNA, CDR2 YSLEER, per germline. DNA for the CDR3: TGCGCCAGCAGCCAACGACAGGGCTACTCCTACGAGCAGTACTTG. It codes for CASSQRQGYSYEQYL.

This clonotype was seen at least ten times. CDR3 nucleotide sequence: TGCAGCGTTGAGGGAGACAGGAGTAATGAAAAACTGTTTTTT. It codes for CSVEGDRSNEKLFF. V usage is TRBV29-1 and J usage is TRBJ1-4, with a tentative D call TRBD1 (6 bases). The CDR3 consists of 14 residues. Trimming pared 3 bases from V and 4 bases from J, leaving 12 bases between. The germline CDR1 and CDR2 sequences are SQVTM and ANQGSEA.

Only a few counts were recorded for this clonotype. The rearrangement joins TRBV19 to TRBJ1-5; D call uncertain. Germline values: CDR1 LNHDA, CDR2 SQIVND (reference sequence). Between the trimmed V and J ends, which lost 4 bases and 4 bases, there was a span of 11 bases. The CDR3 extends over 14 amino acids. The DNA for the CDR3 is TGTGCCAGTAGTACATACTCGGGGAATCAGCCCCAGCATTTT. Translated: CASSTYSGNQPQHF. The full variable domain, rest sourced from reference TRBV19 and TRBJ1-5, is DGGITQSPKYLFRKEGQNVTLSCEQNLNHDAMYWYRQDPGQGLRLIYYSQIVNDFQKGDIAEGYSVSREKKESFPLTVTSAQKNPTAFYLCASSTYSGNQPQHFGDGTRLSIL.

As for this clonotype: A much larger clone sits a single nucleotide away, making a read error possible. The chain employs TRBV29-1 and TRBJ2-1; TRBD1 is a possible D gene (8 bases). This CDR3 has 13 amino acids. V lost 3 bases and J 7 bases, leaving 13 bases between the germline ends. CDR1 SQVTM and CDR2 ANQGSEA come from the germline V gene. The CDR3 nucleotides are TGCAGCGTTGACGAACAGGGGGGGAATGAGCAGTTCTTC. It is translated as CSVDEQGGNEQFF.

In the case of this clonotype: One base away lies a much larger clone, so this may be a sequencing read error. This CDR3 is CASSLDVGAGTQYF. CDR3 nucleotide sequence: TGTGCCAGCAGCTTAGATGTGGGAGCAGGGACCCAGTACTTC. The chain uses TRBV7-9 and TRBJ2-5, with a tentative D call TRBD2 (5 bases). The germline V gene has CDR1 SEHNR and CDR2 FQNEAQ (reference sequence). The V and J ends lost 1 base and 7 bases respectively, with 13 bases between them. This CDR3 comprises 14 residues.

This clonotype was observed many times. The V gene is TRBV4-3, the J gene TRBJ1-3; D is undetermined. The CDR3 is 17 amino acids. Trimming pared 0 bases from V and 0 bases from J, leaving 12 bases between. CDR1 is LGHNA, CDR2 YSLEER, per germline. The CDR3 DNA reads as TGCGCCAGCAGCCAAGATTTTGGGTACTACTCTGGAAACACCATATATTTT. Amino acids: CASSQDFGYYSGNTIYF.

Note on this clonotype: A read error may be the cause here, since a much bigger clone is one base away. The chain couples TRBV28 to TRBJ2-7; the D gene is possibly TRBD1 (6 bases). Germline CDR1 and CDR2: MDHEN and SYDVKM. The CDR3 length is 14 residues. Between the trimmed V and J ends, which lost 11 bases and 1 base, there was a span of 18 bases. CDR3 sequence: CAAARTALSYEQYF. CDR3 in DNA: TGTGCCGCGGCTCGGACAGCTCTGTCCTACGAGCAGTACTTC.

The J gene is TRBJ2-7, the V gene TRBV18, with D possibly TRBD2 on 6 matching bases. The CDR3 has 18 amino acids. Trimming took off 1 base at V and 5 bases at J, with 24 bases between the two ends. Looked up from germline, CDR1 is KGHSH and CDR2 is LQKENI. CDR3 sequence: CASSPLPGRTLTGDEQYF. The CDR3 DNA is TGTGCCAGCTCACCACTCCCAGGCAGGACTCTAACGGGGGACGAGCAGTACTTC.